The clone carrying this T cell receptor (beta chain) was counted a few times. The CDR3 spans 13 residues. The J segment lost 8 bases and the V segment lost 4 bases, leaving 5 bases of the junction unmatched. Germline V CDR1 and CDR2: GTSNPN, SVGIG (reference sequence). Participants' reported clinical history set cohort assignment. Among Cohort 3 donors, those recovered had two negative PCRs, clearance, or symptom resolution. In the study's own analysis: Estimation of nucleated cell counts relied on the amplification of reference gene primers. Here immunoSEQ multiplex PCR was the method, and the copy in TCRdb shows in-frame clones only, minus some. That table gives V, J and clone size, and the DNA gave D and trimming. Found here are a few hundred thousand clones, 70% to 90% of them singletons; the top ten hold about 1.6%. This specimen belongs to a study of blood T cell repertoires in COVID-19. Study overall: Sources were T cells, B-cell-depleted T cells, or PBMCs; the material itself was cDNA or gDNA.

This TCR was sampled from a woman aged 45-60 years who had recovered from COVID-19. The sample consisted of PBMCs or T cells enriched from blood (not recorded which). The chain joins TRBV30 to TRBJ2-1, with 10 bases aligning to TRBD2. The CDR3 region is CAWISSGSYEQFF. CDR3 nucleotide sequence: TGTGCCTGGATTTCTAGCGGGAGTTATGAGCAGTTCTTC. Full variable domain (missing parts from reference TRBV30 and TRBJ2-1): SQTIHQWPATLVQPVGSPLSLECTVEGTSNPNLYWYRQAAGRGLQLLFYSVGIGQISSEVPQNLSASRPQDRQFILSSKKLLLSDSGFYLCAWISSGSYEQFFGPGTRLTVL.